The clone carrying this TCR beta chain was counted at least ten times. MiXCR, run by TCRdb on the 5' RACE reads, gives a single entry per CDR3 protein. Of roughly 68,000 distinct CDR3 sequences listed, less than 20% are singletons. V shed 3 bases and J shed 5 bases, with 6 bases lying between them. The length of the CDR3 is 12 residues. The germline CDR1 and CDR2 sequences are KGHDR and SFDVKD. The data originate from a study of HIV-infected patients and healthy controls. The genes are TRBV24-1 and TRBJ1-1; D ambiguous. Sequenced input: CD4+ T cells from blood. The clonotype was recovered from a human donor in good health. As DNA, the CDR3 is TGTGCCACCAGTGATAGAGGAACTGAAGCTTTCTTT. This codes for CATSDRGTEAFF.